This T cell receptor beta chain was sequenced for a study of beta chain features in type 1 diabetes. Points from the study as a whole: Naive, central memory and Treg TCRB repertoires appeared more alike in patients than in healthy donors. TCRB CDR3 length was moderately but significantly reduced in all four CD4+ subsets of Type 1 diabetes patients. Sequencing of cDNA might inflate the share of cells that strongly express TCR.

The sample holds a few counts of this clone. Antigen unknown. The length of the CDR3 is 14 residues. V lost 4 bases and J lost 7, with 16 bases in between. Germline assignment: CDR1 MNHEY and CDR2 SVGAGI. Populations isolated by sorting all had purity greater than 95%. The study reverse transcribed the entire isolated RNA, so it sequenced expressed TCRB transcripts. Only in-frame clones appear in the TCRdb table, and some are missing; sequencing was by immunoSEQ multiplex PCR. The sample holds about 360,000 clones, around an eighth seen once. The receptor comes from a man aged 18 to 29 in good health. The sequenced sample consisted of naive CD4+ T cells from blood. The chain is built from TRBV6-5 and TRBJ2-5, with no clear D. CDR3 in amino acids: CASSSQDRLATQYF. The CDR3 bases are TGTGCCAGCAGTTCGCAGGATCGGCTGGCGACCCAGTACTTC.